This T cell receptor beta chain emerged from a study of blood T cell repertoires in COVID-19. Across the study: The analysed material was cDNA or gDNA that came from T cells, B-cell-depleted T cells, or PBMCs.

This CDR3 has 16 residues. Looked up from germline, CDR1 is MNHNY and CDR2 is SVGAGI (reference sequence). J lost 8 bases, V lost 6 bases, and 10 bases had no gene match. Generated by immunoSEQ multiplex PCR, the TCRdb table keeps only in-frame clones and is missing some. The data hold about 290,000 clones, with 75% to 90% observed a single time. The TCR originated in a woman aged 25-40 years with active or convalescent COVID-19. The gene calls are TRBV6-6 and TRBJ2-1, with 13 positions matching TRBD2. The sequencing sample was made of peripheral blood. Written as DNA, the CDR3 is TGTGCCAGCAGCAAACGTACTAGCGGGGGGGCGGATGAGCAGTTCTTC. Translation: CASSKRTSGGADEQFF.